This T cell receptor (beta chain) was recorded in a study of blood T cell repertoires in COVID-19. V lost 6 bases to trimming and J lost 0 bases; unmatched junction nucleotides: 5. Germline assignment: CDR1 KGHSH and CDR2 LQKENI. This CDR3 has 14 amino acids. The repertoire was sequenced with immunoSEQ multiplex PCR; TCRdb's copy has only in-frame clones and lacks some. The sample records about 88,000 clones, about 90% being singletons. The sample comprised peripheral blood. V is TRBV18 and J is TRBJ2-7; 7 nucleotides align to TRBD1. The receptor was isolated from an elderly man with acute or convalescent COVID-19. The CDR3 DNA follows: TGTGCCAGCTCGAGACAGGGAAGCTCCTACGAGCAGTACTTC. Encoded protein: CASSRQGSSYEQYF.